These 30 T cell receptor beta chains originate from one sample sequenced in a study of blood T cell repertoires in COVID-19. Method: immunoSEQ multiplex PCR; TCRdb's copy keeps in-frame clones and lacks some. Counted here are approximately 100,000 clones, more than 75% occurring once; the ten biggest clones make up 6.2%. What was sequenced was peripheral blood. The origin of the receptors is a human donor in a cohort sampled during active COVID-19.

CDR3 sequence reads: CASSYGTQGQHF. As DNA, the CDR3 is TGTGCCAGCAGTTACGGTACCCAGGGCCAGCATTTT. The chain carries TRBV6-2 or TRBV6-3 and TRBJ1-5; tentatively, D is TRBD1 (5 bases). The V end lost 2 bases, the J end lost 12 bases, and 11 bases lay between the germline ends. The CDR3 totals 12 residues. Germline V gene lookup returns CDR1 MNHEY and CDR2 SVGEGT.

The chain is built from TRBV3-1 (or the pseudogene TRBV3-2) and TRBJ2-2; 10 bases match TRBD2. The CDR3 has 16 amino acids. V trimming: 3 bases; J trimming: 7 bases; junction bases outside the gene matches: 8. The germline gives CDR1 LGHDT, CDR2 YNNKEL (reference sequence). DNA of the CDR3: TGTGCCAGCAGCCAGCTTAGCGGGAGGACGGACGGGGAGCTGTTTTTT. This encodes CASSQLSGRTDGELFF.

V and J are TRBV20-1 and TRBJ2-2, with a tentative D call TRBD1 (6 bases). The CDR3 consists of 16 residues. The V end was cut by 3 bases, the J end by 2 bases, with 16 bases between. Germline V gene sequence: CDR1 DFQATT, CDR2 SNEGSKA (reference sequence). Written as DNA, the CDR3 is TGCAGTGCTAGTCCCTACTGGGACACCAACACCGGGGAGCTGTTTTTT. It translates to CSASPYWDTNTGELFF.

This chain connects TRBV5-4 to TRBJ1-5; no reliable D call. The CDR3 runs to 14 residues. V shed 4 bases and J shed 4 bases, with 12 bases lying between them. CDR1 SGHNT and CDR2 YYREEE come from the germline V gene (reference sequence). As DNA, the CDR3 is TGTGCCAGCAGCATAGACCAGGCTAATCAGCCCCAGCATTTT. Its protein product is CASSIDQANQPQHF.

The CDR3 coding sequence is TGTGCCAGCAGCCCCGGTCCGGCAGGGGGCAGACAGCCCCAGCATTTT. It encodes CASSPGPAGGRQPQHF. The V call is TRBV5-8, the J call TRBJ1-5, with TRBD1 identical over 8 bases. This CDR3 has 16 residues. Germline lookup yields CDR1 SGHTS and CDR2 YDEGEE. V was clipped by 4 bases and J by 7 bases; unmatched bases: 13.

The CDR3 sequence is CASSPGQSYLGYSPLHF. The CDR3 DNA reads TGTGCCAGCAGTCCCGGACAGTCTTATTTGGGGTATTCACCCCTCCACTTT. This sequence joins TRBV6-2 or TRBV6-3 and TRBJ1-6, with a tentative D call TRBD1 (6 bases). Trimming shortened V by 5 bases and J by 8 bases, and 22 bases separated the two germline ends. The CDR3 totals 17 residues. Germline assignment: CDR1 MNHEY and CDR2 SVGEGT.

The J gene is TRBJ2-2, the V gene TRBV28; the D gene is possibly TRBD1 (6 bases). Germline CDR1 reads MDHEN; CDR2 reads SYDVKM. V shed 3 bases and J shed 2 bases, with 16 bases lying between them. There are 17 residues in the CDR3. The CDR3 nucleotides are TGTGCCAGCAGTTTCGGGCCGGACAGCATAAACACCGGGGAGCTGTTTTTT. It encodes CASSFGPDSINTGELFF.

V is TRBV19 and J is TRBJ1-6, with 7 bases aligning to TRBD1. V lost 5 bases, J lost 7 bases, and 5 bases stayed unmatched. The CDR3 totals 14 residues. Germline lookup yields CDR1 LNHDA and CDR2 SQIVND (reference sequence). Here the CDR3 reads CASSARGDNSPLHF. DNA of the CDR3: TGTGCCAGTAGTGCCAGGGGGGACAATTCACCCCTCCACTTT.

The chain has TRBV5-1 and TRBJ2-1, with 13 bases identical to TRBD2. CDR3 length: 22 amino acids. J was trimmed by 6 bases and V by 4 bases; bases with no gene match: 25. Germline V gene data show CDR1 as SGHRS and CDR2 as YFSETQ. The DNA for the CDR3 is TGCGCCAGCAGCCAACTGACTAGCGGGGGGCCCATCTCCTGGCTATCGTTCAATGAGCAGTTCTTC. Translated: CASSQLTSGGPISWLSFNEQFF.

CDR3 sequence reads: CASSSGGGQELFF. The CDR3 DNA reads TGTGCCAGTAGCTCCGGGGGGGGGCAGGAGCTGTTTTTT. The chain joins TRBV19 to TRBJ2-2, with TRBD2 matching 8 bases. This CDR3 contains 13 residues. V dropped 6 bases and J dropped 10; count of bases not matched to a gene: 7. Germline lookup yields CDR1 LNHDA and CDR2 SQIVND (reference sequence).

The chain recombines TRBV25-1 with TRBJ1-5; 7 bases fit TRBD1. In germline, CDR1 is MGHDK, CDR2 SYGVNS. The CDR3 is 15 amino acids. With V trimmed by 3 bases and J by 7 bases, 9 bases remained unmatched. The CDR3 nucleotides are TGTGCCAGCAGTGAGACCGGGACAGAAGACCAGCCCCAGCATTTT. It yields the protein CASSETGTEDQPQHF. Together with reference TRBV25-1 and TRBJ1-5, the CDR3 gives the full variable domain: EADIYQTPRYLVIGTGKKITLECSQTMGHDKMYWYQQDPGMELHLIHYSYGVNSTEKGDLSSESTVSRIRTEHFPLTLESARPSHTSQYLCASSETGTEDQPQHFGDGTRLSIL.

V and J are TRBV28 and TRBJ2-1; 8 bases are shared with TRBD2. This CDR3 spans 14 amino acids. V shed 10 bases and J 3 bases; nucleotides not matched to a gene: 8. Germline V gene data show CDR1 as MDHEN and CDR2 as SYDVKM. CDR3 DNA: TGTGCCACCGAGACTAGCGAGAACTACAATGAGCAGTTCTTC. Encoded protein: CATETSENYNEQFF. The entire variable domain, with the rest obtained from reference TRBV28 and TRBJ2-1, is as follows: DVKVTQSSRYLVKRTGEKVFLECVQDMDHENMFWYRQDPGLGLRLIYFSYDVKMKEKGDIPEGYSVSREKKERFSLILESASTNQTSMYLCATETSENYNEQFFGPGTRLTVL.

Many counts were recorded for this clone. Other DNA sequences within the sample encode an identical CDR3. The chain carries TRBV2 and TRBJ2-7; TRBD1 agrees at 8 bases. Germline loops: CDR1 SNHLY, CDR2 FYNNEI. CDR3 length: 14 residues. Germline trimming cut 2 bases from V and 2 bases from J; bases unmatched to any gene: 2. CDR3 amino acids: CASSEQGAAYEQYF. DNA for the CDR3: TGTGCCAGCAGTGAACAGGGGGCGGCCTACGAGCAGTACTTC.

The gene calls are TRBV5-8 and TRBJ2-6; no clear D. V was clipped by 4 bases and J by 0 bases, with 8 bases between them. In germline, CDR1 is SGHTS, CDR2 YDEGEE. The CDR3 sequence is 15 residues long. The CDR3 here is CASSRQVSGANVLTF. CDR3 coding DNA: TGTGCCAGCAGCCGGCAGGTCTCTGGGGCCAACGTCCTGACTTTC.

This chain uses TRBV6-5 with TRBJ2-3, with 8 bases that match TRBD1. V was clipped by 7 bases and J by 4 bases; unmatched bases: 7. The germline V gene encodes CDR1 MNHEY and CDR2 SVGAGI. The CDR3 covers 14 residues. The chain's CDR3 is CASTWTGISDTQYF. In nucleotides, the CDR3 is TGTGCCAGCACGTGGACAGGGATCTCAGATACGCAGTATTTT.

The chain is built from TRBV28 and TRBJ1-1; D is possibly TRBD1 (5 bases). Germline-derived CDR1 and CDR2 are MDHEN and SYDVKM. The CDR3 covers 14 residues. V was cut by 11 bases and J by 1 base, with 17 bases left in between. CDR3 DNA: TGTGCCGCGCGGGGGGTCTGGGGGAACACTGAAGCTTTCTTT. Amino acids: CAARGVWGNTEAFF.

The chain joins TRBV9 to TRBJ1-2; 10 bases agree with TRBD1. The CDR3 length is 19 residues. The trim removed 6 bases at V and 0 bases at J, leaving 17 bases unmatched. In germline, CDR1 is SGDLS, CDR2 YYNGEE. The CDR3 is CASNTYGGQGDTPNYGYTF. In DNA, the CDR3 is TGTGCCAGCAACACCTATGGTGGACAGGGGGATACACCTAACTATGGCTACACCTTC.

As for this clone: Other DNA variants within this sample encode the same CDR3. In DNA, the CDR3 is TGTGCCACCCGTGGGCGGGGTTACAATGAGCAGTTCTTC. Protein sequence: CATRGRGYNEQFF. The rearrangement uses TRBV19 and TRBJ2-1; weak D call: TRBD2 (6 bases). Germline V CDR1 and CDR2: LNHDA, SQIVND (reference sequence). The CDR3 is 13 residues long. The V gene lost 10 bases and the J gene lost 4 bases, with 14 bases spanning the gap.

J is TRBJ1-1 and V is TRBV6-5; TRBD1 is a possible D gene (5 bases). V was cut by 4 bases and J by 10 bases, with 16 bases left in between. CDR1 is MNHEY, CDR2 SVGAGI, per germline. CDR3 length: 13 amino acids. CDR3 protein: CASSSLQRRGAFF. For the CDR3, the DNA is TGTGCCAGCAGTTCACTTCAGAGGAGGGGAGCTTTCTTT.

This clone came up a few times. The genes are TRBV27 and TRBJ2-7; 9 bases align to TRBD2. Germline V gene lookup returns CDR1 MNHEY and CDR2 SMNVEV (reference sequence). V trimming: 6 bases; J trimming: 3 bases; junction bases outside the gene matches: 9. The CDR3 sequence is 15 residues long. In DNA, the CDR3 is TGTGCCAGCAGCCCTACGACTAGCGGTTTCTACGAGCAGTACTTC. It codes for CASSPTTSGFYEQYF.

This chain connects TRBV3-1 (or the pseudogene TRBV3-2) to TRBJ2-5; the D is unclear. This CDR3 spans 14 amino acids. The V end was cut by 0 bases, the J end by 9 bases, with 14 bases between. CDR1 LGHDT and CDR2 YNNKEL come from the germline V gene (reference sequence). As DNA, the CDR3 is TGTGCCAGCAGCCAAGATAATGCGGTGGTGGCCCAGTACTTC. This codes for CASSQDNAVVAQYF.

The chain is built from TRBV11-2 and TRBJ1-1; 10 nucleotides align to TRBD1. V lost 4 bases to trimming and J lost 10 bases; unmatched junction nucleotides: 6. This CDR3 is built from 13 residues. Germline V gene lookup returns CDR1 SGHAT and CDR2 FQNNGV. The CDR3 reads CASSSSGTGAAFF. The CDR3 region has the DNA TGTGCCAGCAGCTCCTCCGGGACAGGGGCAGCTTTCTTT.

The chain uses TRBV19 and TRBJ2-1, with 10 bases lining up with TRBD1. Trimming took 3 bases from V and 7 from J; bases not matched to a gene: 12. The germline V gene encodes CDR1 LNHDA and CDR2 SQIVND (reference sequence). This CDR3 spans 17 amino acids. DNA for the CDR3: TGTGCCAGTAGTATGACAAGAGGGACAGGGGCAGTGAATGAGCAGTTCTTC. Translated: CASSMTRGTGAVNEQFF.

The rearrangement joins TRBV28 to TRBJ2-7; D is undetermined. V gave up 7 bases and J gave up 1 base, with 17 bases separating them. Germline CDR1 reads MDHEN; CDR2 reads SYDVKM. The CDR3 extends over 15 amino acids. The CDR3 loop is CASTATLAGSYEQYF. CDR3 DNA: TGTGCCAGCACCGCTACCTTGGCAGGTTCCTACGAGCAGTACTTC.

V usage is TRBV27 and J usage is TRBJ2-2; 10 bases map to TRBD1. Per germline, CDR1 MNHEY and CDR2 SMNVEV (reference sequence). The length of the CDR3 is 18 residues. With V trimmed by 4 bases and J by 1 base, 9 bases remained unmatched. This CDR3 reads CASSSDRGPNRNTGELFF. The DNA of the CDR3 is TGTGCCAGCAGTTCCGACAGGGGGCCGAACAGGAACACCGGGGAGCTGTTTTTT.

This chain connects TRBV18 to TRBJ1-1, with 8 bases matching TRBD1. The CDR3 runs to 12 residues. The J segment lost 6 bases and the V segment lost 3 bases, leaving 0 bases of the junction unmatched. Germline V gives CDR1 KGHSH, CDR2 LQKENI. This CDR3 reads CASSPDRAEAFF. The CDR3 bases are TGTGCCAGCTCACCGGACAGGGCTGAAGCTTTCTTT.

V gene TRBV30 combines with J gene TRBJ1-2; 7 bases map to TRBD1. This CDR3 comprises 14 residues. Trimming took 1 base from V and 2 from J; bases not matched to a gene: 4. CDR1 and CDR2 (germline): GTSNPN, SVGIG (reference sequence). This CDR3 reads CAWSAGGNNYGYTF. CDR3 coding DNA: TGTGCCTGGAGTGCAGGGGGTAACAACTATGGCTACACCTTC.

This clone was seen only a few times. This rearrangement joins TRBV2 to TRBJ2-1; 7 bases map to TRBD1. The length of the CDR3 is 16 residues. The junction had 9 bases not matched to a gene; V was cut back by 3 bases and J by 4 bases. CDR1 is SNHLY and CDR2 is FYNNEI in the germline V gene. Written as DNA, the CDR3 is TGTGCCAGCAGTGATTGGGGTAGGGGGCTTTACAATGAGCAGTTCTTC. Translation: CASSDWGRGLYNEQFF.

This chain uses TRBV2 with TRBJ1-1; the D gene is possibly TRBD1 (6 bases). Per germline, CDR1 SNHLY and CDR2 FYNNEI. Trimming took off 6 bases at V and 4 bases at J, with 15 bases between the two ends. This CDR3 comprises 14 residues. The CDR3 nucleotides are TGTGCCAGCAGGGGGACATCTGGGAGCACTGAAGCTTTCTTT. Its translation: CASRGTSGSTEAFF.

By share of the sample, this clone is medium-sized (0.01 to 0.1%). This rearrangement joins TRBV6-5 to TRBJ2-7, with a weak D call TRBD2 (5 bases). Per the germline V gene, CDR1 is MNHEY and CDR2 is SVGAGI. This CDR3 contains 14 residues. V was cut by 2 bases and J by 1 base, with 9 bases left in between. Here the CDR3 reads CASSYDGLSYEQYF. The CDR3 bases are TGTGCCAGCAGTTACGACGGACTGTCCTACGAGCAGTACTTC.